A selection of T cell receptor beta chains follows, all from one sample in a study of blood T cells in healthy people across ages. TCRdb re-analysed the 5' RACE reads in MiXCR, keeping a single row per CDR3 protein. The sample lists around 1,000,000 distinct CDR3 sequences, roughly 24% occurring once. These data were also filed under a second study, of T cells of mothers and their children.

Sequenced material: blood. These receptors all stem from a girl aged 2 to 10 in good health. Each CDR3 is given with its conserved first and last residue. Each record gives: J gene, V gene, clone size, D gene, CDR3 protein, CDR3 DNA. A D gene is named only where the DNA matches it firmly. Some rows mark clone size as missing; the rest say once, few, many or name a class of expanded clone.

>TRBJ2-3|TRBV9|few|TRBD2
CASSTSSGSSTDTQYF
TGTGCCAGCAGCACCTCTAGCGGGAGTAGCACAGATACGCAGTATTTT
>TRBJ2-6|TRBV6-6|few|.
CASKEGQGTNVLTF
TGTGCCAGCAAGGAGGGGCAGGGGACCAACGTCCTGACTTTC
>TRBJ1-1|TRBV27|.|.
CASRTIPPNTEAFF
TGTGCCAGCAGAACGATCCCCCCGAACACCGAAGCTTTCTTT
>TRBJ2-5|TRBV7-2|few|.
CASSLWGGGTEETQYF
TGTGCCAGCAGCTTATGGGGCGGGGGCACTGAAGAGACCCAGTACTTC
>TRBJ2-1|TRBV4-2|.|.
CASSQVGLNEQFF
TGTGCCAGCAGCCAAGTCGGATTGAATGAGCAGTTCTTC
>TRBJ2-1|TRBV7-9|.|.
CASLPPVSGSSYNEQFF
TGTGCCAGCCTCCCTCCCGTTTCGGGGTCCTCCTACAATGAGCAGTTCTTC
>TRBJ1-2|TRBV9|few|.
CASSAQVRADYGYTF
TGTGCCAGCAGCGCCCAAGTCAGGGCCGACTATGGCTACACCTTC
>TRBJ1-5|TRBV12-3/TRBV12-4|.|.
CASSTGTPEGQPQHF
TGTGCCAGCAGTACCGGGACTCCGGAGGGGCAGCCCCAGCATTTT
>TRBJ2-7|TRBV7-2|.|TRBD2
CASSLVAGGHEQYF
TGTGCCAGCAGCTTAGTAGCGGGAGGGCACGAGCAGTACTTC
>TRBJ2-7|TRBV15|.|TRBD2
CATSRVFGASGRNYEQYF
TGTGCCACCAGCAGAGTATTTGGGGCTAGCGGGAGGAACTACGAGCAGTACTTC
>TRBJ2-3|TRBV11-2|.|.
CASSFRLLGDTQYF
TGTGCCAGCAGCTTCCGACTTCTAGGAGATACGCAGTATTTT
>TRBJ1-1|TRBV29-1|.|.
CSVVGRVGSNTEAFF
TGCAGCGTTGTTGGGAGGGTCGGGTCGAACACCGAAGCTTTCTTT
>TRBJ2-5|TRBV6-5|few|.
CASRLGGPGETQYF
TGTGCCAGCAGACTGGGGGGGCCCGGAGAGACCCAGTACTTC
>TRBJ2-1|TRBV28|few|TRBD1
CASSSTGVDEQFF
TGTGCCAGCAGTTCAACAGGGGTCGATGAGCAGTTCTTC
>TRBJ2-5|TRBV7-9|few|.
CASGGNQETQYF
TGTGCCAGCGGGGGGAACCAAGAGACCCAGTACTTC
>TRBJ2-2|TRBV28|few|.
CASTAAGELFF
TGTGCCAGCACCGCGGCCGGGGAGCTGTTTTTT
>TRBJ2-5|TRBV5-4|.|.
CASRKEMGETQYF
TGTGCCAGCAGGAAGGAGATGGGAGAGACCCAGTACTTC
>TRBJ2-1|TRBV12-5|.|TRBD1
CASVRTGRNEQFF
TGTGCTAGTGTCCGGACAGGGCGGAATGAGCAGTTCTTC
>TRBJ2-5|TRBV5-1|.|.
CASRRDPGRETQYF
TGCGCCAGCAGAAGGGATCCGGGGCGGGAGACCCAGTACTTC
>TRBJ1-6|TRBV7-6|few|.
CASSLEEDSPLHF
TGTGCCAGCAGCTTAGAGGAAGATTCACCCCTCCACTTT
>TRBJ2-5|TRBV7-2|few|.
CASSVWRGSGTQYF
TGTGCCAGCAGCGTATGGCGGGGCTCGGGAACCCAGTACTTC
>TRBJ2-1|TRBV7-2|few|TRBD1
CASSFDRVGNEQFF
TGTGCCAGCAGCTTCGACAGGGTAGGCAATGAGCAGTTCTTC
>TRBJ2-1|TRBV20-1|few|.
CSARDPESYNEQFF
TGCAGTGCTAGAGATCCGGAATCCTACAATGAGCAGTTCTTC
>TRBJ2-5|TRBV10-3|.|.
CAISEGSKETQYF
TGTGCCATCAGTGAGGGCAGTAAAGAGACCCAGTACTTC
>TRBJ1-4|TRBV6-5|.|.
CASRTLGYEKLFF
TGTGCCAGCAGGACGTTAGGATATGAAAAACTGTTTTTT
>TRBJ2-5|TRBV28|many|.
CASSSVAGTHQETQYF
TGTGCCAGCAGTTCGGTCGCCGGGACTCATCAAGAGACCCAGTACTTC
>TRBJ1-3|TRBV12-3/TRBV12-4|.|.
CASSLSGQGYGNTIYF
TGTGCCAGCAGTTTAAGTGGGCAGGGCTACGGAAACACCATATATTTT
>TRBJ2-5|TRBV7-9|.|TRBD2
CASSFLADQETQYF
TGTGCCAGCAGCTTCCTAGCGGACCAAGAGACCCAGTACTTC
>TRBJ1-1|TRBV20-1|few|.
CSARWERVGDTEAFF
TGCAGTGCTAGGTGGGAACGGGTAGGTGACACTGAAGCTTTCTTT
>TRBJ1-4|TRBV11-2|.|TRBD1
CASSYHTGDKLFF
TGTGCCAGCAGCTACCATACAGGGGACAAACTGTTTTTT
>TRBJ1-2|TRBV7-9|few|.
CASSLGRMGYTF
TGTGCCAGCAGTCTCGGACGGATGGGCTACACCTTC
>TRBJ1-2|TRBV7-2|.|.
CASSSPTPGRLLYGYTF
TGTGCCAGCAGCTCTCCCACCCCGGGACGGCTACTATATGGCTACACCTTC
>TRBJ2-7|TRBV4-1|few|.
CASSQEVSPAYEQYF
TGCGCCAGCAGCCAAGAGGTCAGTCCGGCCTACGAGCAGTACTTC
>TRBJ1-2|TRBV3-1|.|.
CASSLTGSGNYGYTF
TGTGCCAGCAGCCTTACAGGGTCCGGAAACTATGGCTACACCTTC
>TRBJ2-1|TRBV11-3|.|TRBD1
CASKSGTGSSEQFF
TGTGCCAGCAAGTCGGGGACAGGGTCTAGTGAGCAGTTCTTC
>TRBJ2-5|TRBV7-9|few|TRBD1
CASRGQVTETQYF
TGTGCCAGCAGGGGACAGGTTACGGAGACCCAGTACTTC
>TRBJ2-7|TRBV2|few|.
CASSEFDSGHEQYF
TGTGCCAGCAGTGAATTTGACAGCGGTCACGAGCAGTACTTC
>TRBJ1-1|TRBV15|.|.
CATSRDGSFSEAFF
TGTGCCACCAGCAGGGACGGAAGTTTTAGTGAAGCTTTCTTT
>TRBJ2-5|TRBV2|many|.
CASSSTASAETQYF
TGTGCCAGCAGCTCAACAGCCTCGGCAGAGACCCAGTACTTC
>TRBJ1-1|TRBV5-1|.|.
CASSLNGAENTEAFF
TGCGCCAGCAGCTTAAACGGGGCTGAGAACACTGAAGCTTTCTTT
>TRBJ2-7|TRBV3-1|few|.
CASSQTGEQYF
TGTGCCAGCAGCCAAACGGGCGAGCAGTACTTC